The rows below give T cell receptor beta chains drawn from one sample of a study of blood T cells in healthy people across ages. Via MiXCR, TCRdb re-called the 5' RACE reads, giving one row per CDR3 protein. The sample lists over 500,000 distinct CDR3 sequences, about a quarter occurring once. This same sample was also taken into another study, of T cells of mothers and their children.

Source material: blood. Receptors were obtained from a boy between 2 and 10 years old in good health. Each CDR3 is given with its conserved first and last residue. D genes are given only for firm matches. Size tells how often a clone was seen (once, few, many) or the class of an expanded clone, and some rows leave it out.

v_gene: TRBV12-3/TRBV12-4; j_gene: TRBJ1-2; d_gene: -; abundance: -; len: 14; CDR3aa: CASSQDSSVYGYTF; CDR3nt: TGTGCCAGCAGCCAGGACTCAAGCGTCTATGGCTACACCTTC
v_gene: TRBV10-1; j_gene: TRBJ2-2; d_gene: -; abundance: -; len: 15; CDR3aa: CASSENRLNTGELFF; CDR3nt: TGCGCCAGCAGTGAGAACAGATTAAACACCGGGGAGCTGTTTTTT
v_gene: TRBV25-1; j_gene: TRBJ2-7; d_gene: -; abundance: many; len: 12; CDR3aa: CASSEETYEQYF; CDR3nt: TGTGCCAGCAGTGAAGAAACCTACGAGCAGTACTTC
v_gene: TRBV14; j_gene: TRBJ2-3; d_gene: TRBD1; abundance: -; len: 17; CDR3aa: CASSQNRGTSFTDTQYF; CDR3nt: TGTGCCAGCAGCCAGAACAGGGGCACCTCTTTCACAGATACGCAGTATTTT
v_gene: TRBV18; j_gene: TRBJ2-5; d_gene: -; abundance: -; len: 14; CDR3aa: CASSPPSDQETQYF; CDR3nt: TGTGCCAGCTCACCACCATCAGACCAAGAGACCCAGTACTTC
v_gene: TRBV10-2; j_gene: TRBJ1-2; d_gene: -; abundance: few; len: 11; CDR3aa: CASAWNYGYTF; CDR3nt: TGCGCCAGCGCTTGGAACTATGGCTACACCTTC
v_gene: TRBV6-2/TRBV6-3; j_gene: TRBJ2-3; d_gene: TRBD2; abundance: -; len: 18; CDR3aa: CASSSGRLAGPRGDTQYF; CDR3nt: TGTGCCAGCAGTTCAGGGCGACTAGCGGGACCCCGCGGAGATACGCAGTATTTT
v_gene: TRBV10-3; j_gene: TRBJ1-2; d_gene: TRBD1; abundance: few; len: 13; CDR3aa: CATTSTGNYGYTF; CDR3nt: TGTGCCACTACCTCGACAGGGAACTATGGCTACACCTTC
v_gene: TRBV20-1; j_gene: TRBJ1-3; d_gene: -; abundance: many; len: 12; CDR3aa: CSAEVSGNTIYF; CDR3nt: TGCAGTGCTGAGGTATCTGGAAACACCATATATTTT
v_gene: TRBV27; j_gene: TRBJ2-1; d_gene: -; abundance: few; len: 13; CDR3aa: CASTWTGGDEQFF; CDR3nt: TGTGCCAGCACCTGGACAGGCGGGGATGAGCAGTTCTTC
v_gene: TRBV20-1; j_gene: TRBJ1-2; d_gene: -; abundance: -; len: 12; CDR3aa: CSARDQFYGYTF; CDR3nt: TGCAGTGCTAGGGATCAGTTCTATGGCTACACCTTC
v_gene: TRBV7-3; j_gene: TRBJ2-5; d_gene: TRBD2; abundance: -; len: 14; CDR3aa: CASSPSGGHRTQYF; CDR3nt: TGTGCCAGCAGCCCTAGCGGGGGGCATCGTACCCAGTACTTC
v_gene: TRBV6-2/TRBV6-3; j_gene: TRBJ2-2; d_gene: TRBD2; abundance: -; len: 14; CDR3aa: CASSSGRATGELFF; CDR3nt: TGTGCCAGCAGTAGCGGGAGGGCCACCGGGGAGCTGTTTTTT
v_gene: TRBV7-2; j_gene: TRBJ2-1; d_gene: TRBD1; abundance: few; len: 16; CDR3aa: CASSRGPGQGTNEQFF; CDR3nt: TGTGCCAGCAGTAGAGGGCCGGGACAGGGAACCAATGAGCAGTTCTTC
v_gene: TRBV27; j_gene: TRBJ2-5; d_gene: TRBD2; abundance: -; len: 13; CDR3aa: CASRGTSGETQYF; CDR3nt: TGTGCCAGCAGAGGGACTAGCGGAGAGACCCAGTACTTC
v_gene: TRBV6-2/TRBV6-3; j_gene: TRBJ2-1; d_gene: TRBD1; abundance: -; len: 18; CDR3aa: CASSSGQGVLGIYNEQFF; CDR3nt: TGTGCCAGCAGTTCAGGACAGGGGGTACTAGGGATCTACAATGAGCAGTTCTTC
v_gene: TRBV6-1; j_gene: TRBJ2-1; d_gene: -; abundance: -; len: 13; CDR3aa: CASEGYPQFEQFF; CDR3nt: TGTGCCAGCGAGGGGTATCCCCAATTTGAGCAGTTCTTC
v_gene: TRBV7-9; j_gene: TRBJ2-7; d_gene: -; abundance: -; len: 15; CDR3aa: CASSLGIGSSYEQYF; CDR3nt: TGTGCCAGCAGCTTAGGTATCGGGAGCTCCTACGAGCAGTACTTC
v_gene: TRBV5-6; j_gene: TRBJ1-2; d_gene: -; abundance: -; len: 14; CDR3aa: CASSHEGGDYGYTF; CDR3nt: TGTGCCAGCAGCCACGAGGGAGGGGACTATGGCTACACCTTC
v_gene: TRBV7-9; j_gene: TRBJ2-7; d_gene: -; abundance: -; len: 15; CDR3aa: CASSPRELVNDEQYF; CDR3nt: TGTGCCAGCAGCCCCCGGGAACTAGTAAACGATGAGCAGTACTTC
v_gene: TRBV30; j_gene: TRBJ1-2; d_gene: -; abundance: few; len: 16; CDR3aa: CAWRGQPPTQSYGYTF; CDR3nt: TGTGCCTGGAGAGGACAGCCCCCCACACAAAGCTATGGCTACACCTTC
v_gene: TRBV7-2; j_gene: TRBJ1-5; d_gene: -; abundance: -; len: 15; CDR3aa: CASTLTGLSNQPQHF; CDR3nt: TGTGCCAGCACCCTCACAGGGCTTAGCAATCAGCCCCAGCATTTT
v_gene: TRBV20-1; j_gene: TRBJ2-3; d_gene: TRBD2; abundance: -; len: 15; CDR3aa: CSAPLGRLALHTQYF; CDR3nt: TGCAGTGCTCCACTCGGAAGACTAGCACTTCATACGCAGTATTTT
v_gene: TRBV2; j_gene: TRBJ2-7; d_gene: -; abundance: -; len: 17; CDR3aa: CASILPAYGLDSYEQYF; CDR3nt: TGTGCCAGCATCCTCCCGGCTTACGGTCTGGACTCTTACGAGCAGTACTTC
v_gene: TRBV12-3/TRBV12-4; j_gene: TRBJ1-2; d_gene: TRBD1; abundance: few; len: 13; CDR3aa: CASSLATGVGYTF; CDR3nt: TGTGCCAGCAGTTTAGCCACAGGGGTAGGCTACACCTTC
v_gene: TRBV2; j_gene: TRBJ2-3; d_gene: -; abundance: few; len: 11; CDR3aa: CALSFTDTQYF; CDR3nt: TGTGCCTTATCATTCACAGATACGCAGTATTTT
v_gene: TRBV5-5; j_gene: TRBJ1-4; d_gene: -; abundance: -; len: 13; CDR3aa: CASSLPTREKLFF; CDR3nt: TGTGCCAGCAGCTTACCCACACGAGAAAAACTGTTTTTT
v_gene: TRBV12-5; j_gene: TRBJ2-7; d_gene: TRBD1; abundance: few; len: 16; CDR3aa: CASGLALDRGFDEQYF; CDR3nt: TGTGCTAGTGGTTTGGCTTTGGACAGGGGATTCGACGAGCAGTACTTC
v_gene: TRBV28; j_gene: TRBJ2-3; d_gene: -; abundance: few; len: 12; CDR3aa: CASAAHTDTQYF; CDR3nt: TGTGCCAGCGCAGCCCACACAGATACGCAGTATTTT
v_gene: TRBV28; j_gene: TRBJ1-2; d_gene: -; abundance: many; len: 12; CDR3aa: CASSSSDYGYTF; CDR3nt: TGTGCCAGCAGTTCCTCCGACTATGGCTACACCTTC
v_gene: TRBV7-3; j_gene: TRBJ1-2; d_gene: TRBD1; abundance: -; len: 12; CDR3aa: CASSFPGQGYTF; CDR3nt: TGTGCCAGCAGCTTTCCGGGACAGGGCTACACCTTC
v_gene: TRBV10-3; j_gene: TRBJ2-5; d_gene: -; abundance: -; len: 13; CDR3aa: CAINERDQETQYF; CDR3nt: TGTGCCATCAACGAGCGCGATCAAGAGACCCAGTACTTC
v_gene: TRBV29-1; j_gene: TRBJ2-7; d_gene: -; abundance: -; len: 15; CDR3aa: CSVERGGTGPYEQYF; CDR3nt: TGCAGCGTTGAAAGGGGGGGGACAGGTCCCTACGAGCAGTACTTC
v_gene: TRBV12-3/TRBV12-4; j_gene: TRBJ2-3; d_gene: -; abundance: once; len: 18; CDR3aa: CASSRFAPRTEGTDAQYF; CDR3nt: TGTGCCAGCAGTCGCTTTGCCCCCAGGACAGAGGGCACAGATGCGCAGTATTTT
v_gene: TRBV6-5; j_gene: TRBJ2-3; d_gene: -; abundance: -; len: 14; CDR3aa: CASREASGTDTQYF; CDR3nt: TGTGCCAGCAGGGAAGCCTCGGGCACAGATACGCAGTATTTT
v_gene: TRBV4-1; j_gene: TRBJ2-4; d_gene: TRBD2; abundance: -; len: 17; CDR3aa: CASSPVRLAGGQNIQYF; CDR3nt: TGCGCCAGCAGCCCCGTCCGACTAGCGGGAGGGCAAAACATTCAGTACTTC
v_gene: TRBV20-1; j_gene: TRBJ2-7; d_gene: -; abundance: few; len: 13; CDR3aa: CSARDPRGDEQYF; CDR3nt: TGCAGTGCTAGAGATCCCAGGGGGGACGAGCAGTACTTC
v_gene: TRBV5-1; j_gene: TRBJ2-7; d_gene: TRBD1; abundance: -; len: 13; CDR3aa: CASSKDRTYEQYF; CDR3nt: TGCGCCAGCAGCAAGGACAGGACCTACGAGCAATACTTC
v_gene: TRBV20-1; j_gene: TRBJ2-3; d_gene: -; abundance: -; len: 14; CDR3aa: CSARAPTNTDTQYF; CDR3nt: TGCAGTGCTAGGGCTCCCACGAACACAGATACGCAGTATTTT
v_gene: TRBV7-2; j_gene: TRBJ2-5; d_gene: -; abundance: few; len: 13; CDR3aa: CASSQDTQETQYF; CDR3nt: TGCGCCAGCAGCCAAGATACTCAAGAGACCCAGTACTTC
v_gene: TRBV6-5; j_gene: TRBJ2-5; d_gene: -; abundance: -; len: 14; CDR3aa: CACSYGLLGETQYF; CDR3nt: TGTGCCTGCAGTTACGGTCTGCTGGGAGAGACCCAGTACTTC
v_gene: TRBV29-1; j_gene: TRBJ1-1; d_gene: -; abundance: few; len: 12; CDR3aa: CSVGGTGTEAFF; CDR3nt: TGCAGCGTGGGAGGCACTGGGACTGAAGCTTTCTTT
v_gene: TRBV5-1; j_gene: TRBJ2-5; d_gene: -; abundance: -; len: 13; CDR3aa: CASSLDTAETQYF; CDR3nt: TGCGCCAGCAGCCTCGACACAGCAGAGACCCAGTACTTC